The sequence of this T cell receptor (beta chain) was determined in a study of blood T cells in healthy people across ages. Overall study: Per every two T cells, about one barcoded beta molecule was captured by template switching. Study conclusions and caveats: Per-million-T-cell TCR beta diversity fell roughly linearly with age.

To note about this clonotype: Antigen specificity is unknown.

Primers used in a second PCR of roughly 7 to 11 cycles were a sample-barcoded 5' primer and a J-beta primer mix. From the 5' RACE reads, TCRdb called clonotypes with MiXCR, one entry per CDR3 protein. The sample has some 1,500,000 distinct CDR3 sequences, 42% seen once. Trimming stripped 3 bases from V and 3 bases from J, with 10 bases between. The CDR3 extends over 14 amino acids. The sequenced material came from blood. This TCR derives from a woman younger than 35 in good health. The chain uses TRBV12-3 or TRBV12-4 and TRBJ2-3; D is uncertain. CDR3 residues: CASSFVEATDTQYF. The CDR3, as DNA: TGTGCCAGCAGTTTTGTCGAGGCGACAGATACGCAGTATTTT.